This TCR beta chain derives from a study of blood T cell repertoires in COVID-19. Study context: Some COVID-19 samples were acute and others convalescent; all came from the United States, Italy and Spain.

Cohort assignment relied on participant-reported clinical history. With V trimmed by 5 bases and J by 7 bases, 4 bases remained unmatched. The germline CDR1 and CDR2 sequences are LNHDA and SQIVND (reference sequence). This CDR3 has 12 residues. Profiled with immunoSEQ multiplex PCR; TCRdb holds only in-frame clones, not every one. The repertoire includes some 410,000 clones, roughly 90% of them detected once, and approximately 1% sits in the top ten. This chain links TRBV19 with TRBJ1-1; 7 bases line up with TRBD1. This TCR came from a woman in her thirties with acute COVID-19. What was sequenced was PBMCs or T cells enriched from blood (not recorded which). CDR3 nucleotides: TGTGCCAGTAGTGTGCAGGGGGTTGAAGCTTTCTTT. Encoded protein: CASSVQGVEAFF. Full variable domain (remainder filled in from reference TRBV19 and TRBJ1-1): DGGITQSPKYLFRKEGQNVTLSCEQNLNHDAMYWYRQDPGQGLRLIYYSQIVNDFQKGDIAEGYSVSREKKESFPLTVTSAQKNPTAFYLCASSVQGVEAFFGQGTRLTVV.